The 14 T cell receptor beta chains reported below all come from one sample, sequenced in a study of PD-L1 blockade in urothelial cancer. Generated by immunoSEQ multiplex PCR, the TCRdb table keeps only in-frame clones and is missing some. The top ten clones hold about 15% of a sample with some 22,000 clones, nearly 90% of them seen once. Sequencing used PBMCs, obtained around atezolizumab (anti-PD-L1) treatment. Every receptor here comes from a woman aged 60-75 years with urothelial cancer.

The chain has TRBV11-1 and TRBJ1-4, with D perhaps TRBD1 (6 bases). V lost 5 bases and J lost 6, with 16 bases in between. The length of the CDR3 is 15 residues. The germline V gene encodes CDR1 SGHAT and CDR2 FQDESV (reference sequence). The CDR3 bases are TGTGCCAGCAGCCCATACCGGGACAAGTATGAAAAACTGTTTTTT. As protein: CASSPYRDKYEKLFF.

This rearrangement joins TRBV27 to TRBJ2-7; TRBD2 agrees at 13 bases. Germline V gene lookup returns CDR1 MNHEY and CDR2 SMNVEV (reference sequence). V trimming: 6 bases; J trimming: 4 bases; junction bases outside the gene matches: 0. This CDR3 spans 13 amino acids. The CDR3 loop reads CASRLAGGYEQYF. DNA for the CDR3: TGTGCCAGCAGACTAGCGGGAGGGTACGAGCAGTACTTC.

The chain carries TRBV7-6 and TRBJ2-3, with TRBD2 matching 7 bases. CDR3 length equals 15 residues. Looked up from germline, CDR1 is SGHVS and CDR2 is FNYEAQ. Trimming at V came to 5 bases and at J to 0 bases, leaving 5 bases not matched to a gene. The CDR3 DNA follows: TGTGCCAGCAGCCCTAGCGGTACTAGCACAGATACGCAGTATTTT. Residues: CASSPSGTSTDTQYF.

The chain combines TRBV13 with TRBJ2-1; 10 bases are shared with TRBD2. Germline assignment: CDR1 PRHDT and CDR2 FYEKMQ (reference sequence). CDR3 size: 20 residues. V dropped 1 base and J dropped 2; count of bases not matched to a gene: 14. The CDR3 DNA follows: TGTGCCAGCAGCTTAGAAGTGGGTGATAGCGGGAGGACAACCTACAATGAGCAGTTCTTC. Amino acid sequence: CASSLEVGDSGRTTYNEQFF. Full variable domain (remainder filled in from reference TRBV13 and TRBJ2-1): AAGVIQSPRHLIKEKRETATLKCYPIPRHDTVYWYQQGPGQDPQFLISFYEKMQSDKGSIPDRFSAQQFSDYHSELNMSSLELGDSALYFCASSLEVGDSGRTTYNEQFFGPGTRLTVL.

CDR3 amino acids: CSVVGGRYEQYF. CDR3 coding DNA: TGCAGCGTTGTTGGAGGGAGGTACGAGCAGTACTTC. This chain joins TRBV29-1 and TRBJ2-7; the D gene is possibly TRBD2 (6 bases). Germline CDR1 SQVTM, CDR2 ANQGSEA. The ends were cut back, 4 bases at V and 4 bases at J, with 11 bases in the middle. The CDR3 is 12 amino acids.

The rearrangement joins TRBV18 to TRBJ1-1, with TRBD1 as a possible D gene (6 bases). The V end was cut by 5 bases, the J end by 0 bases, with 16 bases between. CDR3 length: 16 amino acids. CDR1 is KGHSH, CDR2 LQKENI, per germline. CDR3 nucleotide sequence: TGTGCCAGCTCAGGGTCGACAGGACAAATGAACACTGAAGCTTTCTTT. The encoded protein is CASSGSTGQMNTEAFF.

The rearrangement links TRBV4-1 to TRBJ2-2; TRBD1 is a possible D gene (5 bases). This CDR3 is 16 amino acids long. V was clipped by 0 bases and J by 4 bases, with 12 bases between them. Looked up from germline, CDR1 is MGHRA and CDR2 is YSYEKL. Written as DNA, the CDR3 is TGCGCCAGCAGCCAAGATCAGGGCAGGAGCACCGGGGAGCTGTTTTTT. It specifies CASSQDQGRSTGELFF.

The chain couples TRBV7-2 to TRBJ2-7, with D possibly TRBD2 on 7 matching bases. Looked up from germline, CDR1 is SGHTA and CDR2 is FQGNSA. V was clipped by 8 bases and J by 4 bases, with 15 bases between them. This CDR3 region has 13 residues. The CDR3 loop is CASGGGLVYEQYF. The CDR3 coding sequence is TGTGCCAGCGGGGGGGGGCTGGTATACGAGCAGTACTTC.

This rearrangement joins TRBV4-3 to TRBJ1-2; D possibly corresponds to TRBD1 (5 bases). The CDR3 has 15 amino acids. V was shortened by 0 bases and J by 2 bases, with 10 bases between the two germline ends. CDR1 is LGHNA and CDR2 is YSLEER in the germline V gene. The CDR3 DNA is TGCGCCAGCAGCCAAGATACCAGGGTAAACTATGGCTACACCTTC. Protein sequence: CASSQDTRVNYGYTF.

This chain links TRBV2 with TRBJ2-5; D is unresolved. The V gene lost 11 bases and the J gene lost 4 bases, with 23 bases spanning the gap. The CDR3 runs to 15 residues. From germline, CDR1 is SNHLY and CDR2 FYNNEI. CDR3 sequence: CAGSVRPLPGETQYF. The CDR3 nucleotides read TGTGCCGGATCCGTGAGACCCCTCCCAGGAGAGACCCAGTACTTC. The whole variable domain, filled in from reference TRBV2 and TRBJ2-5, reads EPEVTQTPSHQVTQMGQEVILRCVPISNHLYFYWYRQILGQKVEFLVSFYNNEISEKSEIFDDQFSVERPDGSNFTLKIRSTKLEDSAMYFCAGSVRPLPGETQYFGPGTRLLVL.

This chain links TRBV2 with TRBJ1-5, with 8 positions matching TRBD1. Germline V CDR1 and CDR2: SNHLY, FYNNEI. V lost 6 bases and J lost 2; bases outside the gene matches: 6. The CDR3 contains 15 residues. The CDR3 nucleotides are TGTGCCAGCAGGTCGGACAGGGCGGGCAATCAGCCCCAGCATTTT. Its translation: CASRSDRAGNQPQHF. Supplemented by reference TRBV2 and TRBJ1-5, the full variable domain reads EPEVTQTPSHQVTQMGQEVILRCVPISNHLYFYWYRQILGQKVEFLVSFYNNEISEKSEIFDDQFSVERPDGSNFTLKIRSTKLEDSAMYFCASRSDRAGNQPQHFGDGTRLSIL.

CDR3 coding DNA: TGTGCCAGCAGGTACACCAGACAGGAATCCGCTGAAGCTTTCTTT. This sequence encodes CASRYTRQESAEAFF. This sequence joins TRBV6-5 and TRBJ1-1; perhaps TRBD1 as D (6 bases). The CDR3 contains 15 residues. The V gene lost 6 bases and the J gene lost 6 bases, with 20 bases spanning the gap. CDR1 MNHEY and CDR2 SVGAGI come from the germline V gene.

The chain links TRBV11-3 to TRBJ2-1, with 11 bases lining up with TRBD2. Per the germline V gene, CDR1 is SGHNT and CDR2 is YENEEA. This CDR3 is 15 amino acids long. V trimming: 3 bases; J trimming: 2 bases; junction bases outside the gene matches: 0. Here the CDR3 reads CASSFSGRAYNEQFF. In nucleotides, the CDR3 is TGTGCCAGCAGCTTTAGCGGGAGGGCCTACAATGAGCAGTTCTTC.

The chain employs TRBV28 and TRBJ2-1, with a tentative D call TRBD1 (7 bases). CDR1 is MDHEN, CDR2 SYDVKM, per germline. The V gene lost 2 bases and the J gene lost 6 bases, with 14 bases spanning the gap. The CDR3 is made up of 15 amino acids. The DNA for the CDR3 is TGTGCCAGCAGTTTACTCAGGGGGGATGTCAATGAGCAGTTCTTC. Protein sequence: CASSLLRGDVNEQFF.